This TCR beta chain was captured in a study of T-cell reconstitution after alpha-beta-depleted transplantation in children. V lost 4 bases, J lost 7 bases, and 32 bases lay in between. CDR1 and CDR2 from the germline V gene are SGHAT and FQDESV (reference sequence). This CDR3 has 19 amino acids. Unique molecular identifiers were incorporated when the TCRbeta library was constructed. TCRdb processed the PCR reads anew with MiXCR; each CDR3 protein has one entry. This table has about 460,000 distinct CDR3 sequences, 9.5% to 15% appearing once. This chain joins TRBV11-1 and TRBJ2-7, with D possibly being TRBD2 (6 bases). The sequencing here drew on PBMCs from the stem cell graft donor, taken from the stem cell graft. This clonotype originated in a human donor who donated a stem cell graft to a child with combined immunodeficiency. This CDR3 reads CASSSQARDSMIFAGEQYF. CDR3 DNA: TGTGCCAGCAGCTCCCAGGCCAGGGACTCGATGATCTTCGCGGGAGAGCAGTACTTC.